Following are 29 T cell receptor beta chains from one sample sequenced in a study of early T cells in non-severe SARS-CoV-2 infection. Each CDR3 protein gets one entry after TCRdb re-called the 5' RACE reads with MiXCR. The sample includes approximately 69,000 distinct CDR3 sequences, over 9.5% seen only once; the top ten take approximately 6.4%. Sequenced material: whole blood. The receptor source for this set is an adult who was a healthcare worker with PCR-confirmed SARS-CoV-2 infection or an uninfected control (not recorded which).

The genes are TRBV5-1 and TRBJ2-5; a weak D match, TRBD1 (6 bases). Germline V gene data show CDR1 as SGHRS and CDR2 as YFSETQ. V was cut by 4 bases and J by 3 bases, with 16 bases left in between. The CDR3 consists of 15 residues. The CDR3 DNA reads TGCGCCAGCAGCCCGGGACAAAGAACGGAAGAGACCCAGTACTTC. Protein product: CASSPGQRTEETQYF.

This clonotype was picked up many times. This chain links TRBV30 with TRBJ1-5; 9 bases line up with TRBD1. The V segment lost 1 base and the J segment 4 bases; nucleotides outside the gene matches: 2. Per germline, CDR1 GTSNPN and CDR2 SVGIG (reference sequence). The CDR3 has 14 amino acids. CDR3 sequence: CAWSAGQGNQPQHF. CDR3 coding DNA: TGTGCCTGGAGTGCGGGACAGGGAAATCAGCCCCAGCATTTT.

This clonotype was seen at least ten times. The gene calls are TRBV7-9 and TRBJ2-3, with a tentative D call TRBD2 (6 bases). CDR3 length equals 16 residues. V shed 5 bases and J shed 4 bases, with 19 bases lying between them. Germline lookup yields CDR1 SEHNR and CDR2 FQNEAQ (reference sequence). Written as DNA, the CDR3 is TGTGCCAGCAGCGACGGGAGACTTATCGGGGCAGATACGCAGTATTTT. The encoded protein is CASSDGRLIGADTQYF.

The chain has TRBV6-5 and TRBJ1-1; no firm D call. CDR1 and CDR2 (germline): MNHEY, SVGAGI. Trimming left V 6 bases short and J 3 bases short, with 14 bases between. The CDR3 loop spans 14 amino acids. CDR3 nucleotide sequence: TGTGCCAGCAGCCGCTTTTGGCGGGACACTGAAGCTTTCTTT. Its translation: CASSRFWRDTEAFF.

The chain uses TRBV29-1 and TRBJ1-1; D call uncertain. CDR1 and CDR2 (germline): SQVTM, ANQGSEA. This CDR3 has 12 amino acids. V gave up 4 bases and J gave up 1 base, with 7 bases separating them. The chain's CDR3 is CSVVPANTEAFF. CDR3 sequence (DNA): TGCAGCGTTGTGCCGGCGAACACTGAAGCTTTCTTT.

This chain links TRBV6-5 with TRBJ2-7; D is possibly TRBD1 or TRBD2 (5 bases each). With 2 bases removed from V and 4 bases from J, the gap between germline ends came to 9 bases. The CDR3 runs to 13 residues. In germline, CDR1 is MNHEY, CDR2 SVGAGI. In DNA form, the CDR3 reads TGTGCCAGCAGTTACGGGACCTCGTACGAGCAGTACTTC. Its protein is CASSYGTSYEQYF.

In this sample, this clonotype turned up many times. This CDR3 is CASSSGTSGGENTGELFF. The CDR3 DNA reads TGTGCCAGCAGCTCGGGGACTAGCGGGGGTGAGAACACCGGGGAGCTGTTTTTT. The chain uses TRBV7-3 and TRBJ2-2; TRBD2 matches at 14 bases. The CDR3 totals 18 residues. The junction had 5 bases not matched to a gene; V was cut back by 4 bases and J by 1 base. The germline V gene encodes CDR1 SGHTA and CDR2 FQGTGA. The full variable domain, in which reference TRBV7-3 and TRBJ2-2 provide the parts outside the CDR3, is GAGVSQTPSNKVTEKGKYVELRCDPISGHTALYWYRQSLGQGPEFLIYFQGTGAADDSGLPNDRFFAVRPEGSVSTLKIQRTERGDSAVYLCASSSGTSGGENTGELFFGEGSRLTVL.

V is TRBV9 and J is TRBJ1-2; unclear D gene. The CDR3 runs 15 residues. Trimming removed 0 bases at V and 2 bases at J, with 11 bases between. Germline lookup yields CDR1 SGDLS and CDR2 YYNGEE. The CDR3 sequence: CASSVAPGLNYGYTF. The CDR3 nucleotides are TGTGCCAGCAGCGTAGCTCCAGGACTAAACTATGGCTACACCTTC.

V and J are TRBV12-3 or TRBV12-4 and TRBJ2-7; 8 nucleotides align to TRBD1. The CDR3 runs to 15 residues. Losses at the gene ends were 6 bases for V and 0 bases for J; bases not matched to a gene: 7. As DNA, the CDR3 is TGTGCCAGCAGAGAGACAGGGGCCCACTCCTACGAGCAGTACTTC. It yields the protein CASRETGAHSYEQYF.

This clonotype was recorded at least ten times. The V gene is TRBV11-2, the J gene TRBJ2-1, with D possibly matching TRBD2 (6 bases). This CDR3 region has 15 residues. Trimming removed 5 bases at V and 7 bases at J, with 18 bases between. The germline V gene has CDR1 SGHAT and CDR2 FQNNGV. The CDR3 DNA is TGTGCCAGCAGCCCCCGGGGGTTAGGGGTTAATGAGCAGTTCTTC. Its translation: CASSPRGLGVNEQFF.

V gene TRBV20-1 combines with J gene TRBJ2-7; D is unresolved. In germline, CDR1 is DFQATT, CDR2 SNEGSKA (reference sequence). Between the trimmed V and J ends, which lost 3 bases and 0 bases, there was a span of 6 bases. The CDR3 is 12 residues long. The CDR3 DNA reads TGCAGTGCTAGTGACAACTCCTACGAGCAGTACTTC. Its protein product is CSASDNSYEQYF.

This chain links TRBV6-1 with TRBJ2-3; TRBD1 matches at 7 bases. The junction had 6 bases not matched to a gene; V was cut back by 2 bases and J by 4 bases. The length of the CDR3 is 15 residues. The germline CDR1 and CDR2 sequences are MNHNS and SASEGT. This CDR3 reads CASSETVQGADTQYF. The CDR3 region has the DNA TGTGCCAGCAGTGAAACTGTCCAGGGGGCAGATACGCAGTATTTT.

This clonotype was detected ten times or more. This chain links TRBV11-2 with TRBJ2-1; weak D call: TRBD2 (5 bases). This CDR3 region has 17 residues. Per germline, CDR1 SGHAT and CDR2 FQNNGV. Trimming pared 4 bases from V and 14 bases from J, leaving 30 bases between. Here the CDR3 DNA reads TGTGCCAGCAGCTCCTTGGGGATCGCCCAGGCTAGGAGGTTCGAGTTCTTC. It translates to CASSSLGIAQARRFEFF.

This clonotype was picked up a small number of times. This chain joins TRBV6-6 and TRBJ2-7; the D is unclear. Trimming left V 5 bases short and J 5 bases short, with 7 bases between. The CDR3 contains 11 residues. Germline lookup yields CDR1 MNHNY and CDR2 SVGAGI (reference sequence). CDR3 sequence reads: CASSASNEQYF. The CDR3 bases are TGTGCCAGCAGTGCGTCTAACGAGCAGTACTTC.

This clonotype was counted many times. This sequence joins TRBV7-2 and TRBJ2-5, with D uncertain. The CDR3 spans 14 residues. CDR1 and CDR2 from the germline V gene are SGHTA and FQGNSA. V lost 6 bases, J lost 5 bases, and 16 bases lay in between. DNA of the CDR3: TGTGCCAGCAGTACCGATGGATGGCAGGAGACCCAGTACTTC. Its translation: CASSTDGWQETQYF.

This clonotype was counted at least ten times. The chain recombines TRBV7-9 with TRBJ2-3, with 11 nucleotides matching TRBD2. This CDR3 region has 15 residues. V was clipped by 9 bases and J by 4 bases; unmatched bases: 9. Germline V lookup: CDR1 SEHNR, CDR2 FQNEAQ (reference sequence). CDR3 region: CASPALAGGSDTQYF. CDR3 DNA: TGTGCCAGTCCTGCCCTAGCGGGAGGATCAGATACGCAGTATTTT.

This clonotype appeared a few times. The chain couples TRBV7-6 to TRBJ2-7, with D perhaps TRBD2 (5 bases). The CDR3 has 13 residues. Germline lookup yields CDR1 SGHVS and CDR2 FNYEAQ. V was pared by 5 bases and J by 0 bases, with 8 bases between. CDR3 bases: TGTGCCAGCAGCCCGGACTTCTCCTACGAGCAGTACTTC. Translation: CASSPDFSYEQYF.

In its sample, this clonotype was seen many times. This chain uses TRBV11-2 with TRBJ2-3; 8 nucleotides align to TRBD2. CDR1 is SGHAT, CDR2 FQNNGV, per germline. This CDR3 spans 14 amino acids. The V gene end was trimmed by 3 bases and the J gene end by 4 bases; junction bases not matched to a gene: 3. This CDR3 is CASSLRGDADTQYF. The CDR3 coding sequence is TGTGCCAGCAGCTTGCGGGGGGACGCAGATACGCAGTATTTT.

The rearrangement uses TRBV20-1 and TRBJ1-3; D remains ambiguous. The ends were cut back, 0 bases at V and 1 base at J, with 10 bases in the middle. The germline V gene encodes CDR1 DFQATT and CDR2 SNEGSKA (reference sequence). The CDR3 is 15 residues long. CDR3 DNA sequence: TGCAGTGCTAGAGATCGGTCAAATTCTGGAAACACCATATATTTT. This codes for CSARDRSNSGNTIYF.

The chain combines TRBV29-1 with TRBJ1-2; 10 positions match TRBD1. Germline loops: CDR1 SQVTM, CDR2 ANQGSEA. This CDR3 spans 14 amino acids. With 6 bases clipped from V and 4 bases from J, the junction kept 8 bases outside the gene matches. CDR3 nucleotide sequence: TGCAGCGTGGCTCCGGGACAGGGGTTCTATGGCTACACCTTC. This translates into CSVAPGQGFYGYTF. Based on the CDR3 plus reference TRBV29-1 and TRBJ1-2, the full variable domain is SAVISQKPSRDICQRGTSLTIQCQVDSQVTMMFWYRQQPGQSLTLIATANQGSEATYESGFVIDKFPISRPNLTFSTLTVSNMSPEDSSIYLCSVAPGQGFYGYTFGSGTRLTVV.

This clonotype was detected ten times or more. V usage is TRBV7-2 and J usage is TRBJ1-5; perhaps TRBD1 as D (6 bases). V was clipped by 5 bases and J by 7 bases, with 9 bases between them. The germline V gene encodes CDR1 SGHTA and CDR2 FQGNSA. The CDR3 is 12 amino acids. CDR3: CASSPGEQPQHF. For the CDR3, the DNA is TGTGCCAGCAGCCCAGGGGAGCAGCCCCAGCATTTT.

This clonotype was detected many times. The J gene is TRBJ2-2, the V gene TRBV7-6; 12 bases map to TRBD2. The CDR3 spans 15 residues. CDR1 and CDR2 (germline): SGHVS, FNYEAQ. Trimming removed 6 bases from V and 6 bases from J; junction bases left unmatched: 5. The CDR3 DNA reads TGTGCCAGCAGGAACACTAGCGGGAGGCCCGGGGAGCTGTTTTTT. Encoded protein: CASRNTSGRPGELFF.

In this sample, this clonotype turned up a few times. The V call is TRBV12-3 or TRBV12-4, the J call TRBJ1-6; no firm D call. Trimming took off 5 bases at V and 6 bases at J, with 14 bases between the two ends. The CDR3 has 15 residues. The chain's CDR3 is CASSPNGSGNSPLHF. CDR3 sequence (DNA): TGTGCCAGCAGTCCTAATGGGTCGGGTAATTCACCCCTCCACTTT.

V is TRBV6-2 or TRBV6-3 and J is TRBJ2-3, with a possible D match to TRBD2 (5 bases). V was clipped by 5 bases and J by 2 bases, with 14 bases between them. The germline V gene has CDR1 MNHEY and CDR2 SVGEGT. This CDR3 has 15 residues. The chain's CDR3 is CASSKDLRDTDTQYF. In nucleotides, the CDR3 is TGTGCCAGCAGTAAGGACTTGAGGGACACAGATACGCAGTATTTT.

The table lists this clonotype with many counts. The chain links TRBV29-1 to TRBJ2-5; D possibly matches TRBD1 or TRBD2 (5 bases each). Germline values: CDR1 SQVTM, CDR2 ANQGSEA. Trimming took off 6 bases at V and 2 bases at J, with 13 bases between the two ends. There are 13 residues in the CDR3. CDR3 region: CSVGVGQQETQYF. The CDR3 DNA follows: TGCAGCGTCGGGGTTGGACAACAAGAGACCCAGTACTTC.

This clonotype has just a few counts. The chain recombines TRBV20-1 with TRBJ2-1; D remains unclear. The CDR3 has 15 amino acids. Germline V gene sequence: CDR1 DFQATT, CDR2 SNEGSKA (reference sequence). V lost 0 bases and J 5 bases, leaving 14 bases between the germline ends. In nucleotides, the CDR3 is TGCAGTGCTAGAGATTCCCGTTTCGGAGACAATGAGCAGTTCTTC. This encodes CSARDSRFGDNEQFF.

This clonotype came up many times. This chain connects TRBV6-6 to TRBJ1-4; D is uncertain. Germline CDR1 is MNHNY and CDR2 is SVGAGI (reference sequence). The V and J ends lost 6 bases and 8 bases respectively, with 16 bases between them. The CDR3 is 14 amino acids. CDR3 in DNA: TGTGCCAGCAGCCTAGCCGGGAGCGCCGAAAAACTGTTTTTT. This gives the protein CASSLAGSAEKLFF.

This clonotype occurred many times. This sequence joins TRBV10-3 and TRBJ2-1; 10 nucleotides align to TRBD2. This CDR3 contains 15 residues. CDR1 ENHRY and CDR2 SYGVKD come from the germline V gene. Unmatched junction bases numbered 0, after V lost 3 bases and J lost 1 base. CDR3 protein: CAISDSGGSYNEQFF. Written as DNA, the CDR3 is TGTGCCATCAGTGATAGCGGGGGGTCCTACAATGAGCAGTTCTTC.

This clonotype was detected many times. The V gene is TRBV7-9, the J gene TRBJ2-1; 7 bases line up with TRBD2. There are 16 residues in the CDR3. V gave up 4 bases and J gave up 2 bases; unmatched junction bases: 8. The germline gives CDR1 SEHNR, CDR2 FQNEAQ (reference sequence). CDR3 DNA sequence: TGTGCCAGCAGCTCCGTCGGGGGGAGAACCTACAATGAGCAGTTCTTC. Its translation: CASSSVGGRTYNEQFF.